The clone carrying this T cell receptor beta chain showed up just once. The sample is drawn from a study of blood T cell repertoires in COVID-19. CDR1 and CDR2 (germline): SGHTA, FQGTGA. V was shortened by 2 bases and J by 5 bases, with 9 bases between the two germline ends. The CDR3 is made up of 13 amino acids. Here immunoSEQ multiplex PCR was the method, and the copy in TCRdb shows in-frame clones only, minus some. The repertoire has about 74,000 clones, 90% of them found once; the top ten carry about 1.5%. The sequence was collected from a man aged 50-60 years with acute or convalescent COVID-19. The sample consisted of peripheral blood. J is TRBJ2-5 and V is TRBV7-3; D possibly corresponds to TRBD2 (6 bases). CDR3 amino acids: CASSLGGSETQYF. CDR3 sequence (DNA): TGTGCCAGCAGCTTAGGGGGGTCGGAGACCCAGTACTTC.